This T cell receptor (beta chain) is from a study of a mutant IDH1 vaccine in newly diagnosed glioma. Background on the study: The vaccination schedule gave patients eight doses in weeks 1, 3, 5, 7, 11, 15, 19 and 23. Patients previously underwent radiotherapy, temozolomide, or both, and most underwent both. Whole-study findings and limits: Pseudoprogression appeared unlinked to shifts in leading peripheral T cell clonotypes.

A word on this clone: The target antigen is unknown.

The protocol was immunoSEQ multiplex PCR, while the TCRdb copy is restricted to in-frame clones and leaves out a portion. The sample includes roughly 130,000 clones, roughly 78% seen only once; the top ten take under 5.5%. Time point specified: week 11, during vaccination. With topical imiquimod, each dose of the vaccine consisted of 300 ug of mutant IDH1 20-mer peptide. Those who donated had recent WHO grade 3 or 4 IDH1-mutant, ATRX-lost astrocytomas. This clonotype was sampled from a man aged 35 to 55 with glioma. The starting material was PBMCs, obtained from a glioma patient whose treatment included an IDH1 peptide vaccine.

The CDR3 nucleotides read TGTGCCAGCAGTTTAGGCCAGATCAGAAACACCATATATTTT. Encoded protein: CASSLGQIRNTIYF. The V and J genes are TRBV28 and TRBJ1-3, with D uncertain. Germline V gene lookup returns CDR1 MDHEN and CDR2 SYDVKM. The ends were cut back, 2 bases at V and 5 bases at J, with 10 bases in the middle. This CDR3 spans 14 amino acids.